This TCR beta chain came from a study of CD4+ T cells in melanoma. This CDR3 has 17 residues. Trimming cost V 4 bases and J 0 bases, with 17 bases left between them. In germline, CDR1 is SGHRS, CDR2 YFSETQ. Sequencing used immunoSEQ multiplex PCR; TCRdb keeps in-frame clones, though not all of them. The sample has about 9,900 clones; approximately 69% are singletons. Source material: peripheral blood. This clonotype was obtained from a human donor with melanoma. The chain has TRBV5-1 and TRBJ2-1; a weak D match, TRBD1 (6 bases). The CDR3 coding sequence is TGCGCCAGCAGCAGCTCTTGGACAGCGAGCTCCTACAATGAGCAGTTCTTC. Translated, it gives CASSSSWTASSYNEQFF.